The TCR beta chain described here comes from a study of cytomegalovirus exposure and HLA in healthy donors. The overall study: Earlier, 150 million to 200 million T cells were analyzed, and 90 million to 120 million unique TCR beta sequences were found among them.

This clone was detected only a few times. The target antigen is unknown. The study ran its PCR with 60 Vbeta and 13 Jbeta primers. Data came from immunoSEQ multiplex PCR; TCRdb stores just in-frame clones and leaves some out. The table lists roughly 90,000 clones, 65% to 85% of them singletons. Whole-study findings and limits: As was reported, the HLA-A and HLA-B alleles of most subjects were accurately predicted from TCR beta sequences. Across donors, sequencing depth was assumed by presence/absence analyses to be roughly uniform.

V lost 5 bases, J lost 0 bases, and 14 bases lay in between. The CDR3 sequence is 16 residues long. The germline gives CDR1 MNHEY, CDR2 SMNVEV (reference sequence). This rearrangement joins TRBV27 to TRBJ2-1, with a weak D call TRBD2 (5 bases). This clonotype was sampled from a young man in good health and CMV-seronegative. Sequenced material: PBMCs. CDR3 coding DNA: TGTGCCAGCAGTGCCGACGGCGGGCCCTCCTACAATGAGCAGTTCTTC. Its translation is CASSADGGPSYNEQFF.